This TCR beta chain was recorded in a study of tissue T cells after allogeneic stem cell transplantation. Findings and caveats of the study: Tissue-detected TCR repertoire was only partly captured by blood and spleen T cells.

Germline lookup yields CDR1 NNHDY and CDR2 SYVADS. Trimming stripped 2 bases from V and 1 base from J, with 9 bases between. CDR3 length equals 14 residues. The time point: mouse harvest day 7 after allogeneic transplant. Tail vein injection delivered 10^7 T-cell-depleted bone marrow cells and 10^6 splenic CD5+ T cells. Survey-depth TCRbeta CDR3 sequencing reported V/J genes and productive frequencies. Sequencing was performed with immunoSEQ multiplex PCR; in TCRdb, only in-frame clones are kept and a portion is missing. The table has about 8,300 clones, under 55% seen once. Sample share makes this clone medium-sized. What it recognizes is unknown. The genes are named according to mouse. The read halts 1 residue ahead of the CDR3 end, with the missing end drawn from the germline J gene.

This TCR was sampled from a female BALB/c mouse given C57BL/6 T cells with graft-versus-host disease after an allogeneic hematopoietic cell transplant. Source material: gut tissue. V is TRBV13-3 and J is TRBJ1-1; D is perhaps TRBD1 (6 bases). CDR3 in amino acids: CASSDPGVNTEVFF. The covered CDR3 bases are TGTGCCAGCAGTGACCCAGGGGTAAACACAGAAGTCTTC.